Below are 18 T cell receptor beta chains sequenced from a single sample in a study of human T cells and chemical hapten exposure. One entry per CDR3 protein results from TCRdb running MiXCR on the RACE reads. The sample contains about 42,000 distinct CDR3 sequences, 9.5% to 15% of which appear only once. This sample's time point: pre-sensitization, week 0. Stated treatment: therapeutic diphenylcyclopropenone sensitization with weekly scalp DPC. Sequenced here: whole blood, sampled in connection with sensitization to the hapten diphenylcyclopropenone (DPC). All receptors derive from a woman aged 25 to 39 with alopecia areata. Some clones in this sample may be carry-over from other donors' samples.

This clonotype was seen repeatedly, ten times or more. The rearrangement links TRBV29-1 to TRBJ2-7, with D tentatively TRBD2 (5 bases). This CDR3 is 11 amino acids long. V was shortened by 4 bases and J by 6 bases, with 10 bases between the two germline ends. The V gene's germline CDR1 is SQVTM and CDR2 ANQGSEA. The CDR3 bases are TGCAGCGTTGCTGGGAGATCCGAGCAGTACTTC. Encoded protein: CSVAGRSEQYF.

The chain combines TRBV7-2 with TRBJ2-7, with no clear D. Germline-derived CDR1 and CDR2 are SGHTA and FQGNSA. Trimming stripped 0 bases from V and 4 bases from J, with 13 bases between. The CDR3 is 15 amino acids. The CDR3 sequence is CASSLALAIPYEQYF. In nucleotides, the CDR3 is TGTGCCAGCAGCTTAGCGTTGGCTATACCTTACGAGCAGTACTTC. Full variable domain (outside the CDR3, taken from reference TRBV7-2 and TRBJ2-7): GAGVSQSPSNKVTEKGKDVELRCDPISGHTALYWYRQSLGQGLEFLIYFQGNSAPDKSGLPSDRFSAERTGGSVSTLTIQRTQQEDSAVYLCASSLALAIPYEQYFGPGTRLTVT.

This clonotype was found many times. The chain has TRBV7-2 and TRBJ1-4; D is undetermined. Germline CDR1 reads SGHTA; CDR2 reads FQGNSA. The V end lost 2 bases, the J end lost 5 bases, and 9 bases lay between the germline ends. This CDR3 is 14 amino acids long. For the CDR3, the DNA is TGTGCCAGCAGCTTAAACGCGGTCAATGAAAAACTGTTTTTT. Its translation: CASSLNAVNEKLFF. Full variable domain (missing parts from reference TRBV7-2 and TRBJ1-4): GAGVSQSPSNKVTEKGKDVELRCDPISGHTALYWYRQSLGQGLEFLIYFQGNSAPDKSGLPSDRFSAERTGGSVSTLTIQRTQQEDSAVYLCASSLNAVNEKLFFGSGTQLSVL.

This clonotype was detected many times. The chain has TRBV6-2 or TRBV6-3 and TRBJ2-5; D possibly corresponds to TRBD2 (6 bases). This CDR3 is built from 11 residues. Germline V gene sequence: CDR1 MNHEY, CDR2 SVGEGT. Trimming cost V 4 bases and J 9 bases, with 9 bases left between them. CDR3 nucleotide sequence: TGTGCCAGCAGTTCAGGAGGGGCCCAGTACTTC. Its protein is CASSSGGAQYF.

This clonotype came up a few times. The chain combines TRBV6-2 or TRBV6-3 with TRBJ2-1; 10 nucleotides align to TRBD1. The CDR3 length is 13 residues. Germline trimming cut 8 bases from V and 9 bases from J; bases unmatched to any gene: 7. Germline-derived CDR1 and CDR2 are MNHEY and SVGEGT. CDR3 DNA: TGTGCCAGCGGGACAGGGGCGCCGGGTGAGCAGTTCTTC. It encodes CASGTGAPGEQFF.

This clonotype was seen repeatedly, ten times or more. The V and J genes are TRBV6-4 and TRBJ2-2; 8 nucleotides match TRBD2. Germline CDR1 is MRHNA and CDR2 is SNTAGT. This CDR3 has 15 residues. V was clipped by 2 bases and J by 4 bases; unmatched bases: 3. This CDR3 reads CASSDEGTSTGELFF. The CDR3 bases are TGTGCCAGCAGTGACGAGGGGACTAGCACCGGGGAGCTGTTTTTT.

A note on this clonotype: One junction end disagrees with the germline gene, perhaps due to a read error. The chain employs TRBV29-1 and TRBJ2-1, with D possibly matching TRBD2 (5 bases). Per the germline V gene, CDR1 is SQVTM and CDR2 is ANQGSEA. The CDR3 spans 14 residues. CDR3 in DNA: TGCAGCGCTGAAAGCGGAACATCCTACAATGAGCAGTTCTTC. The encoded protein is CSAESGTSYNEQFF.

In this sample, this clonotype turned up many times. This rearrangement joins TRBV7-2 to TRBJ1-4, with D unresolved. The germline V gene encodes CDR1 SGHTA and CDR2 FQGNSA. This CDR3 is built from 15 residues. V was clipped by 1 base and J by 6 bases, with 12 bases between them. For the CDR3, the DNA is TGTGCCAGCAGCTTAGGTGGAGGTCGGGATGAAAAACTGTTTTTT. Translating it yields CASSLGGGRDEKLFF.

The rearrangement links TRBV20-1 to TRBJ1-4; D not resolved. Trimming removed 0 bases from V and 7 bases from J, with 9 bases in between. Germline CDR1 and CDR2: DFQATT and SNEGSKA (reference sequence). CDR3 length: 13 residues. The CDR3 DNA reads TGCAGTGCTAGAGACCCCATCCTTGAAAAACTGTTTTTT. This sequence encodes CSARDPILEKLFF.

This clonotype appeared many times. The rearrangement joins TRBV3-1 to TRBJ2-1; TRBD2 matches at 14 bases. Germline V gene data show CDR1 as LGHDT and CDR2 as YNNKEL (reference sequence). Trimming removed 5 bases from V and 9 bases from J; junction bases left unmatched: 9. This CDR3 spans 16 amino acids. The CDR3 nucleotides are TGTGCCAGCAGCAACGCCGGGACTAGCGGGAGCACTGAGCAGTTCTTC. It codes for CASSNAGTSGSTEQFF.

The chain combines TRBV28 with TRBJ1-5; no clear D. The CDR3 contains 13 residues. The V and J ends lost 5 bases and 4 bases respectively, with 9 bases between them. CDR1 is MDHEN and CDR2 is SYDVKM in the germline V gene. DNA of the CDR3: TGTGCCAGCAGTGCGACACGTAATCAGCCCCAGCATTTT. Translated: CASSATRNQPQHF.

The gene calls are TRBV6-6 and TRBJ1-1; D gene ambiguous. CDR3 length equals 13 residues. CDR1 and CDR2 from the germline V gene are MNHNY and SVGAGI (reference sequence). With 0 bases removed from V and 5 bases from J, the gap between germline ends came to 7 bases. The CDR3 sequence: CASSYSGGTEAFF. In DNA, the CDR3 is TGTGCCAGCAGTTACTCGGGAGGGACTGAAGCTTTCTTT.

CDR3 sequence (DNA): TGTGCCAGCACACCAGATATTGGGGCCAACGTCCTGACTTTC. This translates into CASTPDIGANVLTF. The rearrangement joins TRBV6-2 or TRBV6-3 to TRBJ2-6, with no clear D. Looked up from germline, CDR1 is MNHEY and CDR2 is SVGEGT. Trimming shortened V by 7 bases and J by 3 bases, and 10 bases separated the two germline ends. CDR3 size: 14 residues.

The chain has TRBV18 and TRBJ2-3, with D unresolved. Germline values: CDR1 KGHSH, CDR2 LQKENI. Trimming shortened V by 0 bases and J by 2 bases, and 9 bases separated the two germline ends. The CDR3 contains 15 residues. CDR3 nucleotides: TGTGCCAGCTCACCACCGTCCGGGTACACAGATACGCAGTATTTT. The encoded protein is CASSPPSGYTDTQYF.

At least ten counts were recorded for this clonotype. The chain is built from TRBV2 and TRBJ1-5, with D uncertain. The CDR3 extends over 15 amino acids. Germline loops: CDR1 SNHLY, CDR2 FYNNEI. V lost 2 bases to trimming and J lost 5 bases, with 13 bases between them. CDR3 coding DNA: TGTGCCAGCAGTGAATGGAGAGGGTTTCATCAGCCCCAGCATTTT. Translated, it gives CASSEWRGFHQPQHF.

In this sample, this clonotype turned up a few times. The chain couples TRBV29-1 to TRBJ2-5; no definite D call. The CDR3 covers 12 residues. Deletions cut 2 bases from V and 5 bases from J, with 9 bases between. Looked up from germline, CDR1 is SQVTM and CDR2 is ANQGSEA. The CDR3 spells CSVESAAETQYF. DNA for the CDR3: TGCAGCGTTGAATCAGCTGCGGAGACCCAGTACTTC.

The chain employs TRBV20-1 and TRBJ2-7, with TRBD2 matching 10 bases. The germline CDR1 and CDR2 sequences are DFQATT and SNEGSKA (reference sequence). V was pared by 1 base and J by 3 bases, with 3 bases of the junction left unmatched. The CDR3 spans 14 residues. Here the CDR3 reads CSARARTSGYEQYF. The CDR3 DNA reads TGCAGTGCTAGAGCTAGGACTAGCGGCTACGAGCAGTACTTC.

This clonotype was seen many times. The genes are TRBV7-2 and TRBJ2-1, with D possibly matching TRBD2 (6 bases). This CDR3 is 15 amino acids long. Germline loops: CDR1 SGHTA, CDR2 FQGNSA. V lost 1 base and J 5 bases, leaving 12 bases between the germline ends. The CDR3: CASSLGDFADNEQFF. The CDR3 DNA is TGTGCCAGCAGCTTAGGGGACTTCGCTGACAATGAGCAGTTCTTC.